This T cell receptor beta chain derives from a study of blood T cell repertoires in COVID-19. Study overall: Acute and convalescent COVID-19 samples came from the United States, Italy and Spain. In each case, the material was cDNA or gDNA derived from T cells, B-cell-depleted T cells, or PBMCs.

Clones were read by immunoSEQ multiplex PCR, and TCRdb kept only the in-frame ones, dropping some. The data show roughly 50,000 clones, roughly 78% seen once. This clone came up a few times. The source of this sequence is a man between 60 and 75 years old with acute or convalescent COVID-19. Sample: peripheral blood.

CDR3 protein: CASSQGDRKNEKLFF. The CDR3 nucleotides read TGTGCCAGCAGCCAAGGGGACAGGAAAAATGAAAAACTGTTTTTT. The V call is TRBV7-2, the J call TRBJ1-4; 8 bases map to TRBD1. V trimming: 5 bases; J trimming: 5 bases; junction bases outside the gene matches: 7. The CDR3 has 15 residues. Germline CDR1 is SGHTA and CDR2 is FQGNSA.